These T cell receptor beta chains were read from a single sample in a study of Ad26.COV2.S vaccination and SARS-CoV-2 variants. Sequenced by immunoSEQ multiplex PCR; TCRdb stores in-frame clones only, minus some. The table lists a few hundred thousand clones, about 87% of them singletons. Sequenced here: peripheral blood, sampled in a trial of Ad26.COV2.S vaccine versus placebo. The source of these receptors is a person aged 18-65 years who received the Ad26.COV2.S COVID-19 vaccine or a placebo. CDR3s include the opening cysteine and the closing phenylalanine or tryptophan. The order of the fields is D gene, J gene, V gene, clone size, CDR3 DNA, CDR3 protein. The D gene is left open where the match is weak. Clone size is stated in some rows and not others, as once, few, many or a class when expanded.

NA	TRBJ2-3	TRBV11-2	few	TGTGCCAGCAGCTTGGGACTGCACACAGATACGCAGTATTTT	CASSLGLHTDTQYF
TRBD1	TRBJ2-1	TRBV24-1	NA	TGTGCCACCAGCGGGACAGGGGGTTACAATGAGCAGTTCTTC	CATSGTGGYNEQFF
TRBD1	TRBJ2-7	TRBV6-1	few	TGTGCCAGCAGTGAAGCTTTTGACAGGGTGAAGACCTACGAGCAGTACTTC	CASSEAFDRVKTYEQYF
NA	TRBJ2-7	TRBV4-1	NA	TGCGCCAGCAGCCAAGTAACAGGGAGGGCCACCTCGAACTACGAGCAGTACTTC	CASSQVTGRATSNYEQYF
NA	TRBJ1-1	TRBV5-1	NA	TGCGCCAGCAGCTTGGAGGCGGGTTCCACTGAAGCTTTCTTT	CASSLEAGSTEAFF
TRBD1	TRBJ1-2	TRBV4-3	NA	TGCGCCAGCAGTCCCGGGACAGGGGTCGGCTATGGCTACACCTTC	CASSPGTGVGYGYTF
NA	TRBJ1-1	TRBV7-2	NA	TGTGCCAGCAGCTTAGTGTATAGGGTGGGCGACACTGAAGCTTTCTTT	CASSLVYRVGDTEAFF
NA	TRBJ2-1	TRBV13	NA	TGTGCCAGCAGTCTTGCCTACAATGAGCAGTTCTTC	CASSLAYNEQFF
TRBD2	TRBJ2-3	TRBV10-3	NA	TGTGCCATCAGGGGGACTAGCGGGAGGGGAGAGGCAGATACGCAGTATTTT	CAIRGTSGRGEADTQYF
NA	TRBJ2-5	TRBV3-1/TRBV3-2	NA	TGTGCCAGCAGCCAAGTTTGGGATCGGGAGACCCAGTACTTC	CASSQVWDRETQYF
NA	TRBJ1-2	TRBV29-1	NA	TGCAGCGTTGATTTAGGCAGGGGCGACTATGGCTACACCTTC	CSVDLGRGDYGYTF
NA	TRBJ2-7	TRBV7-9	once	TGTGCCAGCAGCTTAGGCACAGGGTCAACCTACGAGCAGTACTTC	CASSLGTGSTYEQYF